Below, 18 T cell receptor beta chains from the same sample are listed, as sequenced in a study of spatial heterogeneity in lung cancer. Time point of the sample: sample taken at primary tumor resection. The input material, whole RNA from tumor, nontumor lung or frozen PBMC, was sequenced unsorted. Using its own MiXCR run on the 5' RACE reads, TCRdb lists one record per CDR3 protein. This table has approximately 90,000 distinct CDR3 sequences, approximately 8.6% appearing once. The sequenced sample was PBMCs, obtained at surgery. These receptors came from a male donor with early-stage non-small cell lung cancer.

The CDR3 region is CASRPTSSSYNEQFF. The CDR3 DNA sequence: TGTGCCAGCAGGCCAACTAGTTCCTCCTACAATGAGCAGTTCTTC. The chain recombines TRBV12-3 or TRBV12-4 with TRBJ2-1, with D tentatively TRBD2 (5 bases). Trimming took off 6 bases at V and 0 bases at J, with 12 bases between the two ends. CDR3 length equals 15 residues.

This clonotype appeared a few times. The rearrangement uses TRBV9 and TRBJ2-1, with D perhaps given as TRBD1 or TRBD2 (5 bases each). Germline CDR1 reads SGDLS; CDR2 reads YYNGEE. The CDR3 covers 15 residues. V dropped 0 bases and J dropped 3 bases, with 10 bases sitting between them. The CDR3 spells CASSVEGDVYNEQFF. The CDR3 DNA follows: TGTGCCAGCAGCGTAGAAGGGGACGTCTACAATGAGCAGTTCTTC.

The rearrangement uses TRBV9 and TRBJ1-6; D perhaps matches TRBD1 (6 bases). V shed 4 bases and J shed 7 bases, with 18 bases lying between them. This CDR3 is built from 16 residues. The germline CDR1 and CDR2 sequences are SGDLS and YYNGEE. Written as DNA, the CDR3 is TGTGCCAGCAGCACCCACACAGGGCGCGGAAATTCACCCCTCCACTTT. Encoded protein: CASSTHTGRGNSPLHF.

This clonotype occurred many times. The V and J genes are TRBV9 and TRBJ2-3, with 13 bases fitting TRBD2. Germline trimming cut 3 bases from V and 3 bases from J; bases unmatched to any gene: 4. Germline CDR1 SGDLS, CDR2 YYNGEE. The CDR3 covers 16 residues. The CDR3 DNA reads TGTGCCAGCAGCGCCCGACTAGCGGGGGGTACAGATACGCAGTATTTT. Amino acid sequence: CASSARLAGGTDTQYF.

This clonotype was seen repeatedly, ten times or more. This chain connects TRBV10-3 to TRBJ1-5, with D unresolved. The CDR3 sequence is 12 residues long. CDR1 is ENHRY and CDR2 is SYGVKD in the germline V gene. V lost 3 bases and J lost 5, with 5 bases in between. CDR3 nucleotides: TGTGCCATCAGTGACGGTGATCAGCCCCAGCATTTT. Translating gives CAISDGDQPQHF.

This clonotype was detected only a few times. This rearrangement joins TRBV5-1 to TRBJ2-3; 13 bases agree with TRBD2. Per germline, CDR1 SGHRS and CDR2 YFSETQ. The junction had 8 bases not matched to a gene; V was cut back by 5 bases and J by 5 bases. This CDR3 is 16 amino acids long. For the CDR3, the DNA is TGCGCCAGCAGTCTCGGGACTAGCGGGACGGTAGATACGCAGTATTTT. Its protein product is CASSLGTSGTVDTQYF.

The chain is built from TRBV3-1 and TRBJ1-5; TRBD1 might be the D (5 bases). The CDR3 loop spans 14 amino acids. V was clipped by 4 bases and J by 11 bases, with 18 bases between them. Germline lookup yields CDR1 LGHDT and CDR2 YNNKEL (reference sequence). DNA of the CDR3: TGTGCCAGCAGCCCCCGTCGGGACTCCTTTACCCAGCATTTT. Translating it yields CASSPRRDSFTQHF.

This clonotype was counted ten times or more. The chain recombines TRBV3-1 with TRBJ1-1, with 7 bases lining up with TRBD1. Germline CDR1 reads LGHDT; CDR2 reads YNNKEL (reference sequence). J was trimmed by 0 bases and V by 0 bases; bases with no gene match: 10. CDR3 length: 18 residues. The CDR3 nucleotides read TGTGCCAGCAGCCAAGATAGGGACAGAATAGGCATGAACACTGAAGCTTTCTTT. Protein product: CASSQDRDRIGMNTEAFF.

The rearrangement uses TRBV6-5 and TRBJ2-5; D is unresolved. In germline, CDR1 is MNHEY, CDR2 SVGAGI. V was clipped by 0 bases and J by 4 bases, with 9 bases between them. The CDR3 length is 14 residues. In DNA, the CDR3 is TGTGCCAGCAGTTACTCTCGGACCCTAGAGACCCAGTACTTC. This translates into CASSYSRTLETQYF.

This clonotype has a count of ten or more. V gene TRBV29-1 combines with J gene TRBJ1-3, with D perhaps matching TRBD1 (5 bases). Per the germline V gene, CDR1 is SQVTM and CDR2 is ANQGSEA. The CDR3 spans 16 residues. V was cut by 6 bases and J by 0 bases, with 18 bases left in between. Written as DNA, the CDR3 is TGCAGCGTCGGGGAAAGGGGCAGGGCCTCTGGAAACACCATATATTTT. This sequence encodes CSVGERGRASGNTIYF.

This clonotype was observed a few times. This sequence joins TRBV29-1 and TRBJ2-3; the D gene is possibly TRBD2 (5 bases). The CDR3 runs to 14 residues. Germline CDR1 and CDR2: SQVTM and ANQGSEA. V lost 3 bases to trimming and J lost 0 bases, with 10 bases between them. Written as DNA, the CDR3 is TGCAGCGTTGATTTTTGGACTAGCACAGATACGCAGTATTTT. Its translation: CSVDFWTSTDTQYF.

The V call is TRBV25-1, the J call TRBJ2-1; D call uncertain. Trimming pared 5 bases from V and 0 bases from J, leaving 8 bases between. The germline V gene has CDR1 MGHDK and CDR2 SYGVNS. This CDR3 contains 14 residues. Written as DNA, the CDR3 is TGTGCCAGCAGTTTGCCAGGCTCCTACAATGAGCAGTTCTTC. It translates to CASSLPGSYNEQFF.

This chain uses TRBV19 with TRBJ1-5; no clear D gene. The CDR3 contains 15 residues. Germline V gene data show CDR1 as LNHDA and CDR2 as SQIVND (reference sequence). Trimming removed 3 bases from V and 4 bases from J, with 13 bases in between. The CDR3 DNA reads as TGTGCCAGTAGTATGGCGCCGGGAAGGAATCAGCCCCAGCATTTT. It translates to CASSMAPGRNQPQHF.

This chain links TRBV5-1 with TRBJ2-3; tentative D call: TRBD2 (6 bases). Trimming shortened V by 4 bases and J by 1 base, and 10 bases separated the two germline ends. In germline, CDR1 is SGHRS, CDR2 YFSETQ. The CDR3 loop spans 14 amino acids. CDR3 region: CASSAPGGTDTQYF. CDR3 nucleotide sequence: TGCGCCAGCAGCGCGCCGGGAGGCACAGATACGCAGTATTTT.

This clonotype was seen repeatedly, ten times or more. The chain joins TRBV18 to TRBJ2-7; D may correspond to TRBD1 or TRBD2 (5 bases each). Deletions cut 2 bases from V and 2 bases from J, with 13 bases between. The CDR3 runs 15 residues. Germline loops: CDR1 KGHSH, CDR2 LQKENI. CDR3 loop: CASSPSSADTYEQYF. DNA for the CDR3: TGTGCCAGCTCACCAAGTTCAGCGGACACCTACGAGCAGTACTTC.

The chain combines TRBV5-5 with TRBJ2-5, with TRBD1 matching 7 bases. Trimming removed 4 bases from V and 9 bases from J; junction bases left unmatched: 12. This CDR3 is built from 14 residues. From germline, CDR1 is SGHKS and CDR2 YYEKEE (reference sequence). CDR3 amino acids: CASSPGTAPPSQYF. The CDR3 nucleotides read TGTGCCAGCAGCCCGGGGACAGCTCCTCCGTCCCAGTACTTC.

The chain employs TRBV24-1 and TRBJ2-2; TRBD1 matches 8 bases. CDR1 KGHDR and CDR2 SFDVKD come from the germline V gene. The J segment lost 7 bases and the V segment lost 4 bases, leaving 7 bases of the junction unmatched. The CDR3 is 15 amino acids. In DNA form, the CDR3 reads TGTGCCACCAGTGACCTAGGACAGGGAGGCGGGGAGCTGTTTTTT. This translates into CATSDLGQGGGELFF.

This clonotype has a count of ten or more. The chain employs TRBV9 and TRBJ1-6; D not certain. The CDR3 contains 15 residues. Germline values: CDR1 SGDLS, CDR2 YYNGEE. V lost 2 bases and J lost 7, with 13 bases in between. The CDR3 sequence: CASSVRTDRNSPLHF. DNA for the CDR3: TGTGCCAGCAGCGTTAGGACCGACCGGAATTCACCCCTCCACTTT.